Shown below are 26 T cell receptor beta chains from a single sample sequenced in a study of T cells in Graves' hyperthyroidism and ophthalmopathy (dated 2019 in TCRdb). The method behind the library was multiplex PCR. Sequencing was performed on an Illumina HiSeq 2000. The TCR beta CDR3 regions were amplified from the RNA transcripts. The TCR CDR3 was subjected to a first round of RT-PCR using the HTBI primer set and the Qiagen OneStep RT-PCR kit. TCRdb took the public reads, trimmed them with fastp at Q25, ran MiXCR for clone calling and kept in-frame beta chains. Each record represents a unique CDR3 protein, reported with the most common genes and DNA among its rows. A total of around 350,000 distinct CDR3 sequences appear in this sample, around 25% of them only once. The top ten hold about 70% of the sample. Sequencing used blood. The receptors shown here come from a man in his forties or fifties with Graves' hyperthyroidism.

This clonotype was seen many times. The chain employs TRBV28 and TRBJ1-2; no definite D call. Trimming stripped 5 bases from V and 3 bases from J, with 10 bases between. Germline values: CDR1 MDHEN, CDR2 SYDVKM. CDR3 length equals 13 residues. The CDR3 DNA follows: TGTGCCAGCAGTCCGGCGGAGGACTATGGCTACACCTTC. This encodes CASSPAEDYGYTF.

There are a few counts of this clonotype. The conserved final phenylalanine or tryptophan is absent from the CDR3, which likely points to a read error. V usage is TRBV11-3 and J usage is TRBJ1-1; 7 bases line up with TRBD1. The V gene end was trimmed by 8 bases and the J gene end by 3 bases; junction bases not matched to a gene: 3. Per germline, CDR1 SGHNT and CDR2 YENEEA. This CDR3 has 12 residues. In DNA, the CDR3 is TGTGCCAGCGAGGGGGCCTACACTGAAGCTTTCTCT. This sequence encodes CASEGAYTEAFS.

This clonotype was observed a few times. This chain's CDR3 is CASSPTGDLKNIQYF. The CDR3 DNA reads TGTGCCAGCAGCCCGACAGGAGACCTCAAAAACATTCAGTACTTC. This chain joins TRBV11-3 and TRBJ2-4; D possibly corresponds to TRBD1 (6 bases). This CDR3 contains 15 residues. The V gene lost 5 bases and the J gene lost 3 bases, with 14 bases spanning the gap. The germline V gene encodes CDR1 SGHNT and CDR2 YENEEA.

The rearrangement links TRBV13 to TRBJ2-3, with D uncertain. Germline V gene lookup returns CDR1 PRHDT and CDR2 FYEKMQ (reference sequence). The ends were cut back, 0 bases at V and 6 bases at J, with 10 bases in the middle. The CDR3 consists of 14 residues. Here the CDR3 DNA reads TGTGCCAGCAGCTTAGGGACTGTTCAGGATACGCAGTATTTT. Protein product: CASSLGTVQDTQYF.

This rearrangement joins TRBV30 to TRBJ2-1, with 12 bases lining up with TRBD2. This CDR3 comprises 13 residues. Trimming at V came to 4 bases and at J to 10 bases, leaving 5 bases not matched to a gene. The germline CDR1 and CDR2 sequences are GTSNPN and SVGIG (reference sequence). DNA of the CDR3: TGTGCCTGGACTACCGGGACTAGCGGGGAGCAGTTCTTC. This sequence encodes CAWTTGTSGEQFF. The whole variable domain, remainder taken from reference TRBV30 and TRBJ2-1, is SQTIHQWPATLVQPVGSPLSLECTVEGTSNPNLYWYRQAAGRGLQLLFYSVGIGQISSEVPQNLSASRPQDRQFILSSKKLLLSDSGFYLCAWTTGTSGEQFFGPGTRLTVL.

Written as DNA, the CDR3 is TGTGCCATCAGTGAATCTAGACAGGGGGAAGGCTACACCTTC. The encoded protein is CAISESRQGEGYTF. The rearrangement joins TRBV10-3 to TRBJ1-2, with 9 bases identical to TRBD1. The CDR3 has 14 amino acids. V was pared by 3 bases and J by 8 bases, with 7 bases of the junction left unmatched. Germline lookup yields CDR1 ENHRY and CDR2 SYGVKD.

This clonotype was picked up a small number of times. In DNA, the CDR3 is TGTGCCAGCAGTTACCAAATCAAAAAGCGACTTTTTCCGAGCTCCTACAATGAGCAGTTCTTC. Translation gives CASSYQIKKRLFPSSYNEQFF. This chain connects TRBV6-7 to TRBJ2-1; no clear D gene. TRBV6-7 is an ORF for which the function is uncertain. The CDR3 covers 21 residues. Between the trimmed V and J ends, which lost 2 bases and 0 bases, there was a span of 26 bases.

This clonotype showed up many times. The rearrangement links TRBV18 to TRBJ2-5; 7 bases map to TRBD1. Germline CDR1 is KGHSH and CDR2 is LQKENI. J gave up 4 bases and V 5 bases, and 1 base lay outside the gene matches. CDR3 size: 12 residues. CDR3 sequence: CASSNRGETQYF. The CDR3 DNA follows: TGTGCCAGCTCAAACAGGGGAGAGACCCAGTACTTC.

This clonotype has ten or more counts. V and J are TRBV27 and TRBJ2-3, with TRBD2 matching 7 bases. The CDR3 loop spans 17 amino acids. The V segment lost 6 bases and the J segment 2 bases; nucleotides outside the gene matches: 14. The germline gives CDR1 MNHEY, CDR2 SMNVEV (reference sequence). This CDR3 is CASSPRRLADTTDTQYF. In nucleotides, the CDR3 is TGTGCCAGCAGCCCAAGGCGGCTAGCGGACACCACAGATACGCAGTATTTT.

The table lists this clonotype with a few counts. The chain combines TRBV28 with TRBJ2-3; tentatively, D is TRBD1 (6 bases). This CDR3 region has 16 residues. Trimming left V 2 bases short and J 2 bases short, with 14 bases between. Germline values: CDR1 MDHEN, CDR2 SYDVKM. The CDR3: CASSLKRTDLTDTQYF. As DNA, the CDR3 is TGTGCCAGCAGTTTAAAGCGGACAGACCTCACAGATACGCAGTATTTT.

This clonotype showed up just once. A clone one base away is much larger, so this may be a read error. J is TRBJ2-1 and V is TRBV12-3 or TRBV12-4; 12 bases align to TRBD2. This CDR3 spans 16 amino acids. V shed 11 bases, J shed 5 bases, and the junction held 13 bases outside the gene matches. The CDR3 spells CAGKIPGTSGHNEQFF. The CDR3 DNA reads as TGTGCCGGCAAAATTCCCGGGACTAGCGGGCACAATGAGCAGTTCTTC.

Concerning this clonotype: This could be a read error, since a much larger clone is one nucleotide away. This chain links TRBV7-9 with TRBJ2-3; D remains ambiguous. The germline V gene has CDR1 SEHNR and CDR2 FQNEAQ (reference sequence). V shed 2 bases and J shed 1 base, with 10 bases lying between them. The CDR3 loop spans 15 amino acids. DNA of the CDR3: TGTGCCAGCAGCTTAACGGCAGGAGGCACAGATACGCAGTATTTT. It translates to CASSLTAGGTDTQYF.

The chain combines TRBV5-1 with TRBJ2-1; no firm D call. Germline V gene data show CDR1 as SGHRS and CDR2 as YFSETQ. Trimming stripped 0 bases from V and 0 bases from J, with 10 bases between. The CDR3 sequence is 16 residues long. The CDR3 region has the DNA TGCGCCAGCAGCTTGGAGGCCGCGAGCTCCTACAATGAGCAGTTCTTC. Its translation: CASSLEAASSYNEQFF.

This clonotype was observed a few times. V usage is TRBV2 and J usage is TRBJ2-3; D perhaps matches TRBD1 (5 bases). The CDR3 sequence is 13 residues long. The V and J ends lost 5 bases and 3 bases respectively, with 9 bases between them. The germline V gene encodes CDR1 SNHLY and CDR2 FYNNEI. The DNA of the CDR3 is TGTGCCAGCAGTCCAAGGGGAACAGATACGCAGTATTTT. The encoded protein is CASSPRGTDTQYF.

This clonotype showed up just once. One junction end disagrees with the germline gene, perhaps due to a read error. The genes are TRBV18 and TRBJ1-4, with 7 nucleotides matching TRBD1. CDR3 length: 14 residues. CDR1 and CDR2 (germline): KGHSH, LQKENI. The CDR3 DNA reads as TGTGTCAGCTCACACCGACAGGGCCTTGAAAAACTGTTTTTT. This sequence encodes CVSSHRQGLEKLFF.

DNA of the CDR3: TGTGCCAGCAGCCCGGGACGGTTACTAGCGGAAAGTTCGGAGACCCAGTACTTC. The encoded protein is CASSPGRLLAESSETQYF. V usage is TRBV11-3 and J usage is TRBJ2-5; TRBD2 aligns across 8 bases. The CDR3 totals 18 residues. V gave up 5 bases and J gave up 5 bases; unmatched junction bases: 19. Germline assignment: CDR1 SGHNT and CDR2 YENEEA.

V usage is TRBV27 and J usage is TRBJ2-1, with D perhaps TRBD1 (5 bases). CDR1 MNHEY and CDR2 SMNVEV come from the germline V gene (reference sequence). This CDR3 spans 15 amino acids. V was shortened by 5 bases and J by 3 bases, with 14 bases between the two germline ends. CDR3 in DNA: TGTGCCAGCAGTAATCTAGGGGCCCTCTACAATGAGCAGTTCTTC. The encoded protein is CASSNLGALYNEQFF.

The chain combines TRBV19 with TRBJ2-7; 8 bases align to TRBD1. This CDR3 region has 15 residues. The V gene's germline CDR1 is LNHDA and CDR2 SQIVND (reference sequence). The junction had 6 bases not matched to a gene; V was cut back by 4 bases and J by 1 base. CDR3 residues: CASSTRRDRSYEQYF. DNA of the CDR3: TGTGCCAGTAGTACCCGCCGGGACAGGTCCTACGAGCAGTACTTC.

This sequence joins TRBV27 and TRBJ1-5; 9 positions match TRBD1. V lost 5 bases, J lost 7 bases, and 9 bases stayed unmatched. Germline V gene data show CDR1 as MNHEY and CDR2 as SMNVEV (reference sequence). CDR3 size: 15 residues. The CDR3 is CASSITGTGRQPQHF. CDR3 coding DNA: TGTGCCAGCAGTATAACCGGGACAGGGAGGCAGCCCCAGCATTTT.

As concerns this clonotype: Germline and junction disagree at one end, which may indicate a read error. V gene TRBV10-1 combines with J gene TRBJ2-2, with a weak D call TRBD1 (6 bases). The CDR3 length is 15 residues. Germline V gives CDR1 WNHNN, CDR2 SYGVQD (reference sequence). In DNA, the CDR3 is TGTGCCAGCAGCAAGGGACAAGCGAACACCGGGGAGCTGTTTTTT. Protein: CASSKGQANTGELFF.

The V and J genes are TRBV7-6 and TRBJ2-3, with TRBD1 identical over 7 bases. Trimming took 6 bases from V and 0 from J; bases not matched to a gene: 12. CDR3 size: 17 residues. The germline V gene has CDR1 SGHVS and CDR2 FNYEAQ. In DNA, the CDR3 is TGTGCCAGCAGTCACCACCGGGACAGAGCTAGCACAGATACGCAGTATTTT. The encoded protein is CASSHHRDRASTDTQYF.

This clonotype was picked up a small number of times. J is TRBJ2-2 and V is TRBV11-2; D is unresolved. V shed 7 bases and J shed 6 bases, with 12 bases lying between them. The CDR3 has 13 residues. From germline, CDR1 is SGHAT and CDR2 FQNNGV. CDR3 region: CASKVRRSGELFF. CDR3 DNA sequence: TGTGCCAGCAAAGTTAGACGGTCCGGGGAGCTGTTTTTT.

The V and J genes are TRBV5-1 and TRBJ2-1; TRBD2 matches 8 bases. CDR3 size: 12 residues. Germline V lookup: CDR1 SGHRS, CDR2 YFSETQ. Germline trimming cut 0 bases from V and 15 bases from J; bases unmatched to any gene: 5. CDR3 nucleotides: TGCGCCAGCAGCTTGGAGGGACTAGAATCGTTCTTC. Its protein product is CASSLEGLESFF.

About this clonotype: This may be a read error: a much more frequent sequence differs by one nucleotide. CDR3 protein: CASSSGNGGETQYF. DNA for the CDR3: TGTGCCAGCAGCTCCGGCAACGGGGGAGAGACCCAGTACTTC. The chain couples TRBV7-3 to TRBJ2-5; tentative D call: TRBD2 (6 bases). Trimming pared 4 bases from V and 4 bases from J, leaving 13 bases between. Germline CDR1 and CDR2: SGHTA and FQGTGA. CDR3 length equals 14 residues.

This clonotype has a count of ten or more. V and J are TRBV29-1 and TRBJ2-1; D unresolved. This CDR3 region has 12 residues. The ends were cut back, 6 bases at V and 5 bases at J, with 11 bases in the middle. The V gene's germline CDR1 is SQVTM and CDR2 ANQGSEA. The CDR3 sequence is CSVDRADNEQFF. The CDR3 DNA reads as TGCAGCGTCGATAGGGCGGACAATGAGCAGTTCTTC.

The V and J genes are TRBV5-1 and TRBJ2-3; 11 positions match TRBD2. Trimming at V came to 4 bases and at J to 5 bases, leaving 9 bases not matched to a gene. CDR1 is SGHRS, CDR2 YFSETQ, per germline. The CDR3 consists of 16 residues. CDR3 sequence: CASSPAGTSGGDTQYF. In nucleotides, the CDR3 is TGCGCCAGCAGCCCGGCCGGGACTAGCGGAGGAGATACGCAGTATTTT. The full variable domain, with the rest looked up from reference TRBV5-1 and TRBJ2-3, is KAGVTQTPRYLIKTRGQQVTLSCSPISGHRSVSWYQQTPGQGLQFLFEYFSETQRNKGNFPGRFSGRQFSNSRSEMNVSTLELGDSALYLCASSPAGTSGGDTQYFGPGTRLTVL.